This T cell receptor (beta chain) was identified in a study of blood T cell repertoires in COVID-19. The V end was cut by 0 bases, the J end by 1 base, with 10 bases between. Per germline, CDR1 SGHRS and CDR2 YFSETQ. The CDR3 spans 15 residues. Sequencing used immunoSEQ multiplex PCR; TCRdb keeps in-frame clones, though not all of them. The sample yields over 450,000 clones, 75% to 90% seen once. The TCR sequence derives from a man between 18 and 35 years old with COVID-19, enrolled during active disease. The sample consisted of peripheral blood. The chain links TRBV5-1 to TRBJ1-1; D ambiguous. This CDR3 is CASSLDPAGNTEAFF. CDR3 in DNA: TGCGCCAGCAGCTTGGACCCGGCGGGGAACACTGAAGCTTTCTTT.